This T cell receptor (beta chain) was profiled in a study of blood T cell repertoires in COVID-19. Study in general: Acute and convalescent COVID-19 samples came from the United States, Italy and Spain. Sample material is recorded as cDNA or gDNA derived from T cells, B-cell-depleted T cells, or PBMCs.

Under the authors' procedure: Reference gene primer amplification in the assay estimated nucleated cell counts. TCRdb's table, derived via immunoSEQ multiplex PCR, lists solely in-frame clones and lacks some. V, J and clone size were drawn from that table, and D and trimming were deduced from the DNA. The data show about 220,000 clones, 82% seen once. The germline gives CDR1 SGHAT, CDR2 FQNNGV. The CDR3 covers 15 residues. The germline V and J ends were trimmed by 1 base and 4 bases, with 11 bases remaining between them. This receptor was taken from an elderly woman with acute or convalescent COVID-19. V gene TRBV11-2 combines with J gene TRBJ1-5; D might be TRBD1 (6 bases). Source material: peripheral blood. The CDR3 DNA follows: TGTGCCAGCAGCTTAGGGCAGGGGACAAATCAGCCCCAGCATTTT. This sequence encodes CASSLGQGTNQPQHF.